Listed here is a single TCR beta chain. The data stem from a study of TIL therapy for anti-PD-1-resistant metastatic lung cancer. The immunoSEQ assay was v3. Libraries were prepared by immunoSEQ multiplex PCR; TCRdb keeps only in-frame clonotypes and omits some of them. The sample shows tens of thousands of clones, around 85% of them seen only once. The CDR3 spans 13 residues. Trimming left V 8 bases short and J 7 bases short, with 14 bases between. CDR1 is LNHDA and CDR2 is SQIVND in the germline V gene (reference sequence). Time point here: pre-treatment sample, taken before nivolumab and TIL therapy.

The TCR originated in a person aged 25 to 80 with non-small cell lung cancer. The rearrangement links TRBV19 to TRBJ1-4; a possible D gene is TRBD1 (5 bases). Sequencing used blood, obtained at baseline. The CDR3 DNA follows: TGTGCCAGTGCGGGGGGGGTTGGTGAAAAACTGTTTTTT. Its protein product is CASAGGVGEKLFF.